What follows are 14 T cell receptor beta chains derived from one specimen sequenced in a study of T cell therapy after organ transplantation. Their antigens are not known. Sequencing was performed with immunoSEQ multiplex PCR; in TCRdb, only in-frame clones are kept and a portion is missing. The sample has about 50,000 clones, 94% seen once; the top ten hold around 3%. Sequences were derived from CD8+ T cells from blood, sampled before autologous CMV-specific T cell therapy. Receptors were obtained from a human patient who had received a solid organ transplant and had CMV disease.

The V call is TRBV4-3, the J call TRBJ1-6; a weak D match, TRBD1 (5 bases). The length of the CDR3 is 14 residues. The germline V gene encodes CDR1 LGHNA and CDR2 YSLEER. V was shortened by 0 bases and J by 10 bases, with 10 bases between the two germline ends. For the CDR3, the DNA is TGCGCCAGCAGCCAAGATGATGGGGCCTCACCCCTCCACTTT. Protein sequence: CASSQDDGASPLHF.

The rearrangement uses TRBV4-3 and TRBJ2-7; either TRBD1 or TRBD2 may supply D (7 bases each). This CDR3 has 15 amino acids. The germline V gene has CDR1 LGHNA and CDR2 YSLEER. The V end lost 3 bases, the J end lost 3 bases, and 15 bases lay between the germline ends. The CDR3 nucleotides are TGCGCCAGCAGCCAGGGGAGGGGGCTCAGCTACGAGCAGTACTTC. Residues: CASSQGRGLSYEQYF.

The J gene is TRBJ1-2, the V gene TRBV30; D not resolved. V was trimmed by 0 bases and J by 4 bases, leaving 9 bases between them. The CDR3 has 13 residues. Per germline, CDR1 GTSNPN and CDR2 SVGIG (reference sequence). The CDR3 region is CAWSVAAAYGYTF. In DNA form, the CDR3 reads TGTGCCTGGAGTGTCGCCGCGGCCTATGGCTACACCTTC.

V usage is TRBV13 and J usage is TRBJ1-2; D unresolved. The V end was cut by 7 bases, the J end by 7 bases, with 16 bases between. CDR3 length: 13 amino acids. Germline CDR1 PRHDT, CDR2 FYEKMQ (reference sequence). The CDR3 loop reads CASKYRLPSGYTF. The CDR3 bases are TGTGCCAGCAAGTATCGCCTACCAAGTGGCTACACCTTC.

The J gene is TRBJ1-4, the V gene TRBV25-1; 7 bases agree with TRBD1. Germline V lookup: CDR1 MGHDK, CDR2 SYGVNS. After removal of 4 bases from V and 8 bases from J, the junction contained 7 bases not matched to a gene. This CDR3 has 14 residues. The chain's CDR3 is CASSGQGRREKLFF. In nucleotides, the CDR3 is TGTGCCAGCAGTGGACAGGGTAGGAGGGAAAAACTGTTTTTT.

The chain employs TRBV5-8 and TRBJ2-7; possibly TRBD2 for D (5 bases). Germline loops: CDR1 SGHTS, CDR2 YDEGEE. This CDR3 contains 14 residues. V was clipped by 4 bases and J by 7 bases, with 18 bases between them. CDR3 loop: CASSPDSATWEQYF. DNA of the CDR3: TGTGCCAGCAGCCCGGACTCTGCGACCTGGGAGCAGTACTTC.

The CDR3 sequence is CASSADRGYTEAFF. The CDR3 DNA sequence: TGTGCCAGCAGCGCGGACAGGGGGTACACTGAAGCTTTCTTT. This chain joins TRBV7-9 and TRBJ1-1; TRBD1 matches at 10 bases. Germline CDR1 SEHNR, CDR2 FQNEAQ (reference sequence). V shed 5 bases and J 3 bases; nucleotides not matched to a gene: 3. The CDR3 spans 14 residues.

The gene calls are TRBV6-6 and TRBJ1-1; D is unresolved. Germline loops: CDR1 MNHNY, CDR2 SVGAGI (reference sequence). The CDR3 covers 13 residues. Trimming removed 7 bases at V and 0 bases at J, with 9 bases between. CDR3 nucleotide sequence: TGTGCCAGCACCCTAAACATGAACACTGAAGCTTTCTTT. This translates into CASTLNMNTEAFF.

The V and J genes are TRBV19 and TRBJ2-3, with TRBD2 matching over 9 bases. The CDR3 is 16 amino acids. V lost 3 bases and J lost 4; bases outside the gene matches: 8. Germline V gives CDR1 LNHDA, CDR2 SQIVND (reference sequence). The CDR3 reads CASSIGLAGPADTQYF. The CDR3 nucleotides read TGTGCCAGTAGTATCGGGCTAGCGGGGCCAGCAGATACGCAGTATTTT.

The V and J genes are TRBV2 and TRBJ1-1; possible D gene TRBD1, 6 bases. Germline CDR1 and CDR2: SNHLY and FYNNEI. The CDR3 extends over 14 amino acids. The V and J ends lost 6 bases and 3 bases respectively, with 14 bases between them. The CDR3 here is CASSVGQPHTEAFF. DNA of the CDR3: TGTGCCAGCAGCGTAGGACAGCCCCACACTGAAGCTTTCTTT.

This clone appeared a single time. Other DNA sequences in the same sample also yield this CDR3. The CDR3 is CATSPLEGPYEQYF. In DNA form, the CDR3 reads TGTGCCACCAGTCCGCTAGAGGGCCCCTACGAGCAGTACTTC. The chain employs TRBV15 and TRBJ2-7; perhaps TRBD2 as D (5 bases). CDR3 length: 14 residues. Germline V lookup: CDR1 LNHNV, CDR2 YYDKDF (reference sequence). Trimming took 6 bases from V and 2 from J, leaving 14 bases between them. Looking up the rest from reference TRBV15 and TRBJ2-7 gives the full variable domain: DAMVIQNPRYQVTQFGKPVTLSCSQTLNHNVMYWYQQKSSQAPKLLFHYYDKDFNNEADTPDNFQSRRPNTSFCFLDIRSPGLGDTAMYLCATSPLEGPYEQYFGPGTRLTVT.

The chain uses TRBV30 and TRBJ2-7, with D possibly being TRBD1 (5 bases). The CDR3 spans 12 residues. Germline V gene data show CDR1 as GTSNPN and CDR2 as SVGIG (reference sequence). Trimming stripped 3 bases from V and 0 bases from J, with 6 bases between. The CDR3 sequence is CAWRDNSYEQYF. As DNA, the CDR3 is TGTGCCTGGAGGGACAACTCCTACGAGCAGTACTTC. Looking up the rest from reference TRBV30 and TRBJ2-7 gives the full variable domain: SQTIHQWPATLVQPVGSPLSLECTVEGTSNPNLYWYRQAAGRGLQLLFYSVGIGQISSEVPQNLSASRPQDRQFILSSKKLLLSDSGFYLCAWRDNSYEQYFGPGTRLTVT.

This clone was detected once. The chain recombines TRBV10-2 with TRBJ1-3, with 10 bases lining up with TRBD1. The CDR3 loop spans 15 amino acids. Germline CDR1 and CDR2: WSHSY and SAAADI. With 5 bases clipped from V and 3 bases from J, the junction kept 4 bases outside the gene matches. In DNA form, the CDR3 reads TGCGCCAGCAGTCTAGACAGGGGGCTTGGAAACACCATATATTTT. It is translated as CASSLDRGLGNTIYF.

This clone appeared once. The chain uses TRBV6-6 and TRBJ2-5, with D perhaps TRBD1 or TRBD2 (5 bases each). Germline loops: CDR1 MNHNY, CDR2 SVGAGI (reference sequence). Trimming removed 6 bases at V and 4 bases at J, with 9 bases between. The CDR3 loop spans 12 amino acids. The CDR3 loop reads CASRGVRETQYF. The CDR3 nucleotides are TGTGCCAGCAGGGGGGTTCGAGAGACCCAGTACTTC.